A selection of T cell receptor beta chains follows, all from one sample in a study of CD8+CD57+ T cells in acquired aplastic anemia. TCRdb passed the reads through MiXCR, listing each CDR3 protein once. The sample has roughly 40,000 distinct CDR3 sequences, 68% seen once; the top ten hold more than 20%. Sequenced: sorted CD4+, CD8+, or CD8+CD57+ T cells (not recorded which) from PBMCs. The receptor source for this set is a human donor in good health, serving as a control. CDR3s include the opening cysteine and the closing phenylalanine or tryptophan. Each record gives: D gene, V gene, clone size, J gene, CDR3 DNA, CDR3 protein. A D gene is named only where the DNA matches it firmly. Where a row states a size, it is once, few, many or the class of an expanded clone; other rows omit it.

TRBD1,TRBV19,-,TRBJ1-6,TGTGCCAGTAGTATATTAGGGGGCAATTCACCCCTCCACTTT,CASSILGGNSPLHF
-,TRBV10-3,-,TRBJ2-2,TGTGCCATCAGTGTGGACAAGACTTACACCGGGGAGCTGTTTTTT,CAISVDKTYTGELFF
-,TRBV29-1,-,TRBJ1-1,TGCAGCGTTGATCCGCAGGGGTTGGGCACTGAAGCTTTCTTT,CSVDPQGLGTEAFF
TRBD2,TRBV5-1,once,TRBJ2-2,TGCGCCAGCAGCTTCAGTCTAGCGGGAGTCGGGGAGCTGTTTTTT,CASSFSLAGVGELFF
TRBD1,TRBV6-2/TRBV6-3,many,TRBJ2-1,TGTGCCGGCTCAGGGGGCAAGGGCAATGAGCAGTTCTTC,CAGSGGKGNEQFF
TRBD2,TRBV7-3,-,TRBJ2-3,TGTGCCAGCAGCTCAGGACTAGCGGGGGCCACAGATACGCAGTATTTT,CASSSGLAGATDTQYF
TRBD1,TRBV12-5,-,TRBJ2-7,TGTGCTAGTGGTTTACCTTCCCAAACCGGGACAGGGGTCTCCTACGAGCAGTACTTC,CASGLPSQTGTGVSYEQYF
-,TRBV10-3,-,TRBJ1-1,TGTGCCATCAGTGAGTCGGGGTTTGAAGCTTTCTTT,CAISESGFEAFF
-,TRBV25-1,-,TRBJ1-1,TGTGCCAGCAGTGTTGAGGGGGTGAACACTGAAGCTTTCTTT,CASSVEGVNTEAFF
-,TRBV25-1,few,TRBJ2-3,TGTGCCAGCAGCGGGGGAGACCGCCTATTGGGAGATACGCAGTATTTT,CASSGGDRLLGDTQYF
-,TRBV10-3,medium-sized,TRBJ2-1,TGTGCCATAAATACAGGCGTTGGAGAGTTCTTC,CAINTGVGEFF
TRBD1,TRBV29-1,few,TRBJ2-7,TGCAGCGTGAGTCCGGGACAGGGTTCCTACGAGCAGTACTTC,CSVSPGQGSYEQYF
-,TRBV20-1,-,TRBJ2-5,TGCAGTGCTTCGGGGGTGGAGACCCAGTACTTC,CSASGVETQYF
-,TRBV19,-,TRBJ1-2,TGTGCCAGTACCCGGGGCGATACTAACTATGGCTACACCTTC,CASTRGDTNYGYTF
-,TRBV11-2,-,TRBJ1-2,TGTGCCAGCAGCTTAGATGGGGGAGGGTCCAACTATGGCTACACCTTC,CASSLDGGGSNYGYTF